This TCR beta chain was recorded in a study of blood T cell repertoires in COVID-19. Germline V gene lookup returns CDR1 GTSNPN and CDR2 SVGIG (reference sequence). The length of the CDR3 is 15 residues. Some clones are missing from TCRdb's copy, which holds only in-frame ones; the method was immunoSEQ multiplex PCR. The profile shows some 49,000 clones, about 76% of them singletons. As for this clone: The junction differs from germline at one of its ends, possibly a read error.

The sample comprised peripheral blood. The chain combines TRBV30 with TRBJ1-5, with D perhaps matching TRBD1 (5 bases). The sequence derives from a woman aged 80 or over with COVID-19, enrolled during active disease. The CDR3, as DNA: TGTGCCTGGAGTACGGGGGAAAGGGGCAATCAGCTCCAGCATTTT. Translation: CAWSTGERGNQLQHF.